This T cell receptor (beta chain) originates from a study of CD8 T cells in ankylosing spondylitis. The sample holds a few counts of this clonotype. The CDR3 sequence is 11 residues long. Trimming removed 1 base from V and 7 bases from J, with 4 bases in between. CDR1 is KGHDR, CDR2 SFDVKD, per germline. MiXCR, run by TCRdb on the 5' RACE reads, gives a single entry per CDR3 protein. The sample has 20,000 to 30,000 distinct CDR3 sequences, 10% to 15% seen once. This clonotype was sampled from a male donor with ankylosing spondylitis or in good health (not recorded which). Sequencing used blood. The chain employs TRBV24-1 and TRBJ2-7; the D is unclear. The CDR3: CATSDFGEQYF. The CDR3 DNA reads TGTGCCACCAGTGATTTTGGAGAGCAGTACTTC.